This T cell receptor (beta chain) appears in the sequencing data of a study of Graves' ophthalmopathy and Graves' hyperthyroidism. For the study at large: Blood was drawn at initial diagnosis, before any treatment. Notes on the study in general: Most thyroid clonotypes with frequency above 0.001 were detected in blood too. Stable hyperthyroidism and ophthalmopathy were told apart by a 13-signature model, which achieved about 90% sensitivity and nearly 84% specificity.

Amplified TCR beta CDR3 regions were obtained using RNA transcripts as template. RT-PCR in the first round used HTBI primers; a second-round multiplex PCR followed. Via MiXCR, TCRdb re-called the multiplex PCR reads, giving one row per CDR3 protein. The sample lists 350,000 or so distinct CDR3 sequences; around a sixth were seen once. PBMCs were isolated from a roughly 9.6 ml sample of fresh peripheral blood. A remark on this clonotype: Its antigen is currently unknown. At one boundary the junction diverges from the germline segment, which might be a read error.

Germline lookup yields CDR1 MNHNS and CDR2 SASEGT. The CDR3 consists of 14 residues. The sequence derives from an adult man with Graves' ophthalmopathy. Sample: peripheral blood. J is TRBJ1-2 and V is TRBV6-1; D not resolved. The CDR3 reads CASIEGAANHGYTF. CDR3 coding DNA: TGTGCCAGCATCGAGGGAGCCGCTAACCATGGCTACACCTTC.